One and the same sample provided the 9 T cell receptor beta chains below, sequenced in a study of OX40 agonist ivuxolimab in advanced cancers. Clones were read by immunoSEQ multiplex PCR, and TCRdb kept only the in-frame ones, dropping some. The profile shows tens of thousands of clones, roughly 84% of them singletons. This specimen consisted of CD4+ or CD8+ T cells sorted from blood, obtained in a trial of the OX40 agonist ivuxolimab. The receptors were gathered from an adult with an advanced solid tumor such as melanoma, head and neck, liver or kidney cancer.

The chain combines TRBV7-3 with TRBJ1-1; D remains ambiguous. The germline V gene encodes CDR1 SGHTA and CDR2 FQGTGA. The CDR3 contains 15 residues. Trimming shortened V by 1 base and J by 3 bases, and 12 bases separated the two germline ends. Written as DNA, the CDR3 is TGTGCCAGCAGCTTAAGCGGGCGGAGTGACACTGAAGCTTTCTTT. Encoded protein: CASSLSGRSDTEAFF.

V usage is TRBV6-6 and J usage is TRBJ2-1; 7 bases agree with TRBD1. Germline V lookup: CDR1 MNHNY, CDR2 SVGAGI (reference sequence). CDR3 length: 16 residues. With V trimmed by 7 bases and J by 0 bases, 9 bases remained unmatched. CDR3 in amino acids: CASNNRGGSSYNEQFF. CDR3 in DNA: TGTGCCAGCAATAATAGAGGGGGCAGCTCCTACAATGAGCAGTTCTTC.

The DNA for the CDR3 is TGTGCCAGCAGTCCCGGGGGGGCTGATTCACCCCTCCACTTT. It translates to CASSPGGADSPLHF. This chain joins TRBV6-6 and TRBJ1-6; possible D gene TRBD1, 6 bases. CDR1 MNHNY and CDR2 SVGAGI come from the germline V gene (reference sequence). Trimming shortened V by 5 bases and J by 8 bases, and 13 bases separated the two germline ends. There are 14 residues in the CDR3.

This chain uses TRBV19 with TRBJ1-5, with a possible D match to TRBD1 (5 bases). Per the germline V gene, CDR1 is LNHDA and CDR2 is SQIVND (reference sequence). The CDR3 covers 15 residues. V lost 6 bases and J 6 bases, leaving 18 bases between the germline ends. The CDR3 bases are TGTGCCAGTAGACTGGACGGAGGGGCGGGTCAGCCCCAGCATTTT. Translation gives CASRLDGGAGQPQHF.

The chain couples TRBV25-1 to TRBJ2-7, with D perhaps TRBD2 (6 bases). CDR1 is MGHDK and CDR2 is SYGVNS in the germline V gene. This CDR3 has 10 residues. The CDR3 loop is CAPTRGEQYF. The CDR3 DNA reads TGTGCTCCCACTCGGGGGGAGCAGTACTTC.

This chain joins TRBV6-4 and TRBJ2-1; D may be TRBD2 (5 bases). Between the trimmed V and J ends, which lost 9 bases and 0 bases, there was a span of 15 bases. The germline V gene encodes CDR1 MRHNA and CDR2 SNTAGT. The CDR3 has 15 amino acids. This CDR3 reads CARGYSASSYNEQFF. CDR3 coding DNA: TGTGCCAGGGGCTATAGCGCTAGCTCCTACAATGAGCAGTTCTTC.

V is TRBV5-1 and J is TRBJ2-7; perhaps TRBD2 as D (5 bases). The CDR3 runs 14 residues. Germline CDR1 is SGHRS and CDR2 is YFSETQ. The ends were cut back, 0 bases at V and 1 base at J, with 8 bases in the middle. The CDR3 sequence is CASSLEEASYEQYF. CDR3 DNA sequence: TGCGCCAGCAGCTTGGAGGAGGCGTCCTACGAGCAGTACTTC.

The chain couples TRBV15 to TRBJ2-7; 11 nucleotides match TRBD1. With V trimmed by 1 base and J by 5 bases, 7 bases remained unmatched. In germline, CDR1 is LNHNV, CDR2 YYDKDF (reference sequence). CDR3 length: 16 amino acids. The CDR3 coding sequence is TGTGCCACCAGCAGAGGGTCCGGGACAGGGGGGGACGAGCAGTACTTC. It specifies CATSRGSGTGGDEQYF.

This clone was picked up many times. V usage is TRBV5-5 and J usage is TRBJ2-7; D is undetermined. Germline V CDR1 and CDR2: SGHKS, YYEKEE (reference sequence). This CDR3 comprises 14 residues. V lost 3 bases, J lost 1 base, and 11 bases lay in between. The CDR3 DNA follows: TGTGCCAGCAGCTCCCCGGGTAGGTCCTACGAGCAGTACTTC. Amino acid sequence: CASSSPGRSYEQYF.